Listed below are T cell receptor beta chains from one sample, sequenced in a study of blood T cells in healthy people across ages. TCRdb recomputed calls from the 5' RACE reads with MiXCR, one row per CDR3 protein. The sample has hundreds of thousands of distinct CDR3 sequences, less than 30% seen once. The sample taken for sequencing was blood. The receptors come from a woman aged 70-85 years in good health. Each CDR3 is given with its conserved first and last residue. D genes are given only for firm matches. The listing skips clone size in some rows; elsewhere it reads once, few, many or a size class.

J | size | V | D | DNA | CDR3
TRBJ2-5 | many | TRBV9 | - | TGTGCCAGCAGCGCCCAAGGGGCTGGGGTAGGAGAGACCCAGTACTTC | CASSAQGAGVGETQYF
TRBJ1-5 | few | TRBV18 | TRBD1 | TGTGCCAGCTCACCACCCCAGGGGGTTGCGCCCCAGCATTTT | CASSPPQGVAPQHF
TRBJ2-2 | few | TRBV28 | - | TGTGCCAGCTTGAATCACCGACCCGGGGAGCTGTTTTTT | CASLNHRPGELFF
TRBJ2-1 | few | TRBV7-3 | TRBD2 | TGTGCCAGCAGCTCCAGCGGGGTAGCGTCTCATGAGCAGTTCTTC | CASSSSGVASHEQFF
TRBJ2-7 | - | TRBV6-2/TRBV6-3 | TRBD1 | TGTGCCAGCTGCGGAGGGAGACAGGGGGCGTACGGGCAGTACTTC | CASCGGRQGAYGQYF
TRBJ2-1 | - | TRBV7-2 | - | TGTGCCAGCAACAAAGAGGGATATGAGCAGTTCTTC | CASNKEGYEQFF
TRBJ1-5 | - | TRBV20-1 | - | TGCAGTGCTAGAGATCCGCACAATCAGCCCCAGCATTTT | CSARDPHNQPQHF
TRBJ1-1 | - | TRBV27 | - | TGTGCCAGCAGTTTAAAGCGGGCAGCGAACACTGAAGCTTTCTTT | CASSLKRAANTEAFF
TRBJ2-3 | - | TRBV11-2 | - | TGTGCCAGCAGCTTAGCCGCAGGGTTGCGAGAAGCGCAGTATTTT | CASSLAAGLREAQYF
TRBJ1-2 | few | TRBV28 | TRBD1 | TGTGCCAGCAGTTTTTTGGGGACAGCCTATGGCTACACCTTC | CASSFLGTAYGYTF
TRBJ1-2 | - | TRBV4-1 | - | TGCGCCAGCAGCCAAGAGGTTAACTATGGCTACACCTTC | CASSQEVNYGYTF
TRBJ1-5 | - | TRBV12-3/TRBV12-4 | TRBD1 | TGTGCCAGCAGCGACAGGGGATTAAGGCCCCAGCATTTT | CASSDRGLRPQHF
TRBJ1-2 | - | TRBV28 | - | TGTGCCAGCAGTCCCCGGGAGGTCCTATACGGCTACACCTTC | CASSPREVLYGYTF
TRBJ2-7 | many | TRBV6-6 | TRBD2 | TGTGCCAGCAGTACCGAAGCGGGAGACCCCTACGAGCAGTACTTC | CASSTEAGDPYEQYF
TRBJ2-6 | few | TRBV6-5 | - | TGTGCCACCCTGGGGGTCTCTGGGGCCAACGTCCTGACTTTC | CATLGVSGANVLTF
TRBJ2-1 | - | TRBV20-1 | TRBD2 | TGCAGTGCTAGCGTTGCGGGAGGGAAGTTCTTC | CSASVAGGKFF
TRBJ2-5 | - | TRBV3-1 | - | TGTGCCAGCAGCCGTAGCGGACGGATCCAAGAGACCCAGTACTTC | CASSRSGRIQETQYF
TRBJ2-1 | - | TRBV28 | - | TGTGCCAGCAGTTCGCGTCCTGAGCAGTTCTTC | CASSSRPEQFF
TRBJ1-1 | - | TRBV3-1 | - | TGTGCCAGCAGCCAATCTAGGGCTGAAGCTTTCTTT | CASSQSRAEAFF
TRBJ1-2 | - | TRBV7-9 | - | TGTGCCAGCATGCAGGGGACCCCTAACTATGGCTACACCTTC | CASMQGTPNYGYTF
TRBJ1-3 | - | TRBV4-1 | - | TGCGCCAGCAGCCAGATCCTGGGGGCGAGCTCTGGAAACACCATATATTTT | CASSQILGASSGNTIYF
TRBJ1-4 | - | TRBV6-5 | - | TGTGCCAGCAGTTACTCACCGGTCGGGACTAATGAAAAACTGTTTTTT | CASSYSPVGTNEKLFF
TRBJ1-1 | - | TRBV29-1 | TRBD1 | TGCAGCGCACTACCGACAGGGGGCTGGGGAAACACTGAAGCTTTCTTT | CSALPTGGWGNTEAFF
TRBJ2-7 | few | TRBV28 | TRBD1 | TGTGCCAGCAGTTTATATAACAGGGGATCGTCCGAGCAGTACTTC | CASSLYNRGSSEQYF
TRBJ1-5 | - | TRBV12-3/TRBV12-4 | - | TGTGCCAGCGGGTGGGGAGGCCAGCCCCAGCATTTT | CASGWGGQPQHF
TRBJ1-2 | few | TRBV5-5 | - | TGTGCCAGCAGCTTGGCTATCCGGGGGCGCGACTATGGCTACACCTTC | CASSLAIRGRDYGYTF
TRBJ2-3 | - | TRBV7-3 | TRBD1 | TGTGCCAGCAGCTTTCGTTCCCCTGACAGGGGTGGCGATACGCAGTATTTT | CASSFRSPDRGGDTQYF
TRBJ2-7 | - | TRBV6-2/TRBV6-3 | - | TGTGCCAGCAGTTACACTTGGAGCTCCTACGAGCAGTACTTC | CASSYTWSSYEQYF
TRBJ2-1 | - | TRBV24-1 | - | TGTGCCACCAGTGATTTCAGTGAGCAGTTCTTC | CATSDFSEQFF
TRBJ2-2 | - | TRBV11-2 | - | TGTGCCAGCAGCTTACTAGCTTTACCCGGGGAGCTGTTTTTT | CASSLLALPGELFF
TRBJ1-1 | - | TRBV3-1 | - | TGTGCCAGCAGCCAAGAAGGGTCGAACACTGAAGCTTTCTTT | CASSQEGSNTEAFF
TRBJ2-1 | - | TRBV29-1 | - | TGCAGCGCCTCGATAGGGCTAGCTACCTACAATGAGCAGTTCTTC | CSASIGLATYNEQFF
TRBJ1-2 | many | TRBV28 | - | TGTGCCAGCAGTCCCGGGCCTAGGGGCTACACCTTC | CASSPGPRGYTF
TRBJ2-7 | - | TRBV20-1 | - | TGCAGTGCTAGAGATCCCGGACCCGTTGAGGAGGGCCCGCCTAGCTACGAGCAGTACTTC | CSARDPGPVEEGPPSYEQYF
TRBJ1-2 | few | TRBV24-1 | - | TGTGCCACCAGTGAGGGACGGAACTATGGCTACACCTTC | CATSEGRNYGYTF
TRBJ2-7 | - | TRBV29-1 | TRBD2 | TGCAGCGCAACGAGGGGTTCTAGCGGGAGTTCGGCCTACGAGCAGTACTTC | CSATRGSSGSSAYEQYF
TRBJ2-2 | few | TRBV12-3/TRBV12-4 | - | TGTGCCAGCAGAGAACAGGATTGGCCCGGGGAGCTGTTTTTT | CASREQDWPGELFF
TRBJ2-1 | few | TRBV29-1 | - | TGCAGCGTTGTCGGTCTTGAGATAATGAAGCAGTTCTTC | CSVVGLEIMKQFF
TRBJ1-2 | few | TRBV12-3/TRBV12-4 | TRBD1 | TGTGCCAGCAGTCCTAGGACAGGAAACTATGGCTACACCTTC | CASSPRTGNYGYTF
TRBJ1-1 | few | TRBV27 | - | TGTGCCAGCAGTTTCGAACGCACCACTGAAGCTTTCTTT | CASSFERTTEAFF
TRBJ2-1 | - | TRBV3-1 | - | TGTGCCAGCAGCCAGATAAACAATGAGCAGTTCTTC | CASSQINNEQFF
TRBJ1-5 | few | TRBV7-9 | - | TGTGCCAGCAGCTCCAACAATCAGCCCCAGCATTTT | CASSSNNQPQHF
TRBJ2-1 | few | TRBV20-1 | TRBD2 | TGCAGTGCTGAATTGACTAGCGGGAGGGACAATGAGCAGTTCTTC | CSAELTSGRDNEQFF
TRBJ2-5 | - | TRBV7-2 | TRBD1 | TGTGCCAGCAGCCCCGGGACAGGGCTTTCCAGGGAGACCCAGTACTTC | CASSPGTGLSRETQYF
TRBJ2-3 | few | TRBV7-6 | - | TGTGCCAGCAGCTTAACCGGGTCTTACACTAGCACAGATACGCAGTATTTT | CASSLTGSYTSTDTQYF
TRBJ1-5 | - | TRBV7-2 | - | TGTGCCAGCAGCACGACTCTGTTGGGCAATCAGCCCCAGCATTTT | CASSTTLLGNQPQHF
TRBJ2-1 | few | TRBV7-2 | - | TGTGCCAGCAGCCTCTTCTCCTACAATGAGCAGTTCTTC | CASSLFSYNEQFF
TRBJ2-3 | - | TRBV7-3 | - | TGTGCCAGCAGCCCACAGGGACCTCGCACAGATACGCAGTATTTT | CASSPQGPRTDTQYF
TRBJ1-4 | few | TRBV15 | - | TGTGCCACCAGCAGAGATATGGAGCGGGAAAAACTGTTTTTT | CATSRDMEREKLFF
TRBJ1-4 | many | TRBV5-1 | TRBD1 | TGCGCCAGCAGCTTGGAGTCGGCACAGGGGACAACTAATGAAAAACTGTTTTTT | CASSLESAQGTTNEKLFF
TRBJ2-1 | - | TRBV12-3/TRBV12-4 | TRBD2 | TGTGCCAGCAGTTTAGATAGCGGGAGTTGGAGCTTAGGTCTGAGGGAGCAGTTCTTC | CASSLDSGSWSLGLREQFF
TRBJ2-4 | - | TRBV5-1 | TRBD2 | TGCGCCAACAGCCCGGTTAGCGGGAGCGTGGGAAACATTCAGTACTTC | CANSPVSGSVGNIQYF
TRBJ2-3 | - | TRBV14 | TRBD2 | TGTGCCAGCAGCCCGTCCGGGACTAGCGGGAGAGCGCAGTATTTT | CASSPSGTSGRAQYF
TRBJ1-4 | - | TRBV28 | - | TGTGCCAGCACAAAAGGGAAACAGGGCATTGAAAAACTGTTTTTT | CASTKGKQGIEKLFF
TRBJ1-6 | - | TRBV28 | TRBD1 | TGTGCCAGCAGAGGGGACAGGGCTTATAATTCACCCCTCCACTTT | CASRGDRAYNSPLHF
TRBJ2-1 | - | TRBV27 | TRBD2 | TGTGCCAGCAGTTTAGTAGCGGGGGTAGTTTACAATGAGCAGTTCTTC | CASSLVAGVVYNEQFF
TRBJ2-5 | - | TRBV28 | TRBD1 | TGTGCCAGCAGTGCCCCGGGACAGGGACTAAGGGAGCAGTACTTC | CASSAPGQGLREQYF